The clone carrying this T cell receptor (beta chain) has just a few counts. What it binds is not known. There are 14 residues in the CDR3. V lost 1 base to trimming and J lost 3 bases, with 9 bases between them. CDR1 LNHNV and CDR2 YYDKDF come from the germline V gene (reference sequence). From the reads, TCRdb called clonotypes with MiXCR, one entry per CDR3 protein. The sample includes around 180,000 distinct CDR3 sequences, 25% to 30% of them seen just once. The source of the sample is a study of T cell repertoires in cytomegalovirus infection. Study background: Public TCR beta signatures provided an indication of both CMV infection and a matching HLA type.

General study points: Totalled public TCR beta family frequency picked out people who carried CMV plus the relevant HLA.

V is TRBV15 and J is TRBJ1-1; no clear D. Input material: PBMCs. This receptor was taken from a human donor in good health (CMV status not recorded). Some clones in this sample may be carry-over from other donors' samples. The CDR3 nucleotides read TGTGCCACCAGCAGAGGGTCGTTGGACACTGAAGCTTTCTTT. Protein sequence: CATSRGSLDTEAFF.